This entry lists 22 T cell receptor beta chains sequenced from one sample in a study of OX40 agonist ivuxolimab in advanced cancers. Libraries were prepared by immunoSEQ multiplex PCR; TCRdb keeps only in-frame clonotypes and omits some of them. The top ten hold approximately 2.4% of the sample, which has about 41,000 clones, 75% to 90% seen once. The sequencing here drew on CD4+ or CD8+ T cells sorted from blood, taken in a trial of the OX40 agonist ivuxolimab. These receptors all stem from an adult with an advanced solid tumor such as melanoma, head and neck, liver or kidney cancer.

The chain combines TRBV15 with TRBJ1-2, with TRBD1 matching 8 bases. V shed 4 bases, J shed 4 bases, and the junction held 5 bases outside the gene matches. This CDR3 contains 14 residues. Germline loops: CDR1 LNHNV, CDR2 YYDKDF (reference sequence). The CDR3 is CATSNLGQVYGYTF. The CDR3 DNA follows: TGTGCCACCAGCAACCTGGGACAGGTCTATGGCTACACCTTC.

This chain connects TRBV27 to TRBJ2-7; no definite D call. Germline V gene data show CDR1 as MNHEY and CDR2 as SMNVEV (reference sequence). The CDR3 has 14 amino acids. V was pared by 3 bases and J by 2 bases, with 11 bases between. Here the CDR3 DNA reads TGTGCCAGCAGTTTTAGGCTAGGACCCTACGAGCAGTACTTC. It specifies CASSFRLGPYEQYF.

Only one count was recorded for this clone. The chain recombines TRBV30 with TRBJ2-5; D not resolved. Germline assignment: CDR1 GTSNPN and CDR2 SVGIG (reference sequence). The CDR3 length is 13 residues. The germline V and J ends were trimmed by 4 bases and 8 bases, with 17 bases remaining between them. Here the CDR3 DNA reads TGTGCCTGGACGTTAATCAGCTATGGTACCCAGTACTTC. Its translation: CAWTLISYGTQYF.

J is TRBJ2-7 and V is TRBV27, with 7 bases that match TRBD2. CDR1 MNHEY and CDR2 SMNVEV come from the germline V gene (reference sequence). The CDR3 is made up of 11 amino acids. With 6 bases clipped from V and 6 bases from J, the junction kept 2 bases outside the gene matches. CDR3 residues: CASRWGGEQYF. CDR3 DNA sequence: TGTGCCAGCAGATGGGGGGGCGAGCAGTACTTC.

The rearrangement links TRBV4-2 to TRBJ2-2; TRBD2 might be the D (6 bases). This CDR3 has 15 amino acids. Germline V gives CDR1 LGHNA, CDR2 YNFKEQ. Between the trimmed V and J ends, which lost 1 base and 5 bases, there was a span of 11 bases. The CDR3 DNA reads TGTGCCAGCAGCCAAGGCCAGGCGGGGACCGGGGAGCTGTTTTTT. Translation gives CASSQGQAGTGELFF.

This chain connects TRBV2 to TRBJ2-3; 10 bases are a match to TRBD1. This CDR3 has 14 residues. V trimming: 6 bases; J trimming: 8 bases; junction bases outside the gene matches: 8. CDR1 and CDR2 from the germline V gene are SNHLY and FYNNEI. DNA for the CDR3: TGTGCCAGCAGGGACAGGGGGTTCATCGTTACGCAGTATTTT. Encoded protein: CASRDRGFIVTQYF.

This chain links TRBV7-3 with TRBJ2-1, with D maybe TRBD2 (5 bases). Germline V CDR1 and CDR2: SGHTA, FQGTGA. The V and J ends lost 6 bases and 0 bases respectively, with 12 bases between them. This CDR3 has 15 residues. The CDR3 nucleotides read TGTGCCAGCAGGTTAGCGTCGAGCTCCTACAATGAGCAGTTCTTC. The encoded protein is CASRLASSSYNEQFF.

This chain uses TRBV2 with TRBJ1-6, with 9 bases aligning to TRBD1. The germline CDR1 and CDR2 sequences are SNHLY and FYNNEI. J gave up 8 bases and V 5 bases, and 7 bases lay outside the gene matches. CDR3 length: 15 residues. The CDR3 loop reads CASSSTGGAHSPLHF. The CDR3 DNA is TGTGCCAGCAGTTCTACAGGGGGCGCGCATTCACCCCTCCACTTT.

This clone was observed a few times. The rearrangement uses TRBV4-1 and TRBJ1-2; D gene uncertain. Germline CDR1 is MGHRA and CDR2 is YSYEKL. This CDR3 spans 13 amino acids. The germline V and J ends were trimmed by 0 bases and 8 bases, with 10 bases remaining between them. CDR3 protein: CASSQEGHLGYTF. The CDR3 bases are TGCGCCAGCAGCCAAGAAGGTCACCTGGGCTACACCTTC.

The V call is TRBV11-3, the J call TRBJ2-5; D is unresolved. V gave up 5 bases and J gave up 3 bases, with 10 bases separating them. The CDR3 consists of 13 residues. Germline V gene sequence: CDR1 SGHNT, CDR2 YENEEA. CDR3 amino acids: CASSPNIEETQYF. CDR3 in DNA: TGTGCCAGCAGCCCTAACATCGAAGAGACCCAGTACTTC. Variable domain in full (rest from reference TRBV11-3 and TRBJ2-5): EAGVVQSPRYKIIEKKQPVAFWCNPISGHNTLYWYLQNLGQGPELLIRYENEEAVDDSQLPKDRFSAERLKGVDSTLKIQPAELGDSAVYLCASSPNIEETQYFGPGTRLLVL.

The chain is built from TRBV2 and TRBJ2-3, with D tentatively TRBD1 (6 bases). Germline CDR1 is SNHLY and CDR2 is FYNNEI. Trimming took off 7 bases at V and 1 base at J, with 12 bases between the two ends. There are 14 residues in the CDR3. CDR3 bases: TGTGCCAGCATTGAGGGGGACGGCACAGATACGCAGTATTTT. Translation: CASIEGDGTDTQYF.

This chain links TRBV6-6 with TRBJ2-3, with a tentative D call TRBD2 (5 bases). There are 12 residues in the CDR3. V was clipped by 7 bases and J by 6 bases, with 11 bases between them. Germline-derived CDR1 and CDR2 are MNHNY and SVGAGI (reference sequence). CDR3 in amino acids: CASTFTRDTQYF. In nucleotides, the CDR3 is TGTGCCAGCACCTTCACTAGGGATACGCAGTATTTT.

CDR3 DNA sequence: TGTGCCAGCAGCTTCGGGCTAGCGGGAGTTCAAGAGACCCAGTACTTC. As protein: CASSFGLAGVQETQYF. The chain couples TRBV5-5 to TRBJ2-5; the match to TRBD2 covers 10 bases. Unmatched junction bases numbered 6, after V lost 2 bases and J lost 2 bases. Germline V gives CDR1 SGHKS, CDR2 YYEKEE (reference sequence). This CDR3 spans 16 amino acids.

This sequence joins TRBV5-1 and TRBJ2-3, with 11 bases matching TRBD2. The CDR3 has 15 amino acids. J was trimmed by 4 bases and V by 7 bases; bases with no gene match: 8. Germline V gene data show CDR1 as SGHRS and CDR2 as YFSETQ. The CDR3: CASGPTSGSPDTQYF. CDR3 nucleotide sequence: TGCGCCAGCGGCCCAACTAGCGGGAGCCCAGATACGCAGTATTTT.

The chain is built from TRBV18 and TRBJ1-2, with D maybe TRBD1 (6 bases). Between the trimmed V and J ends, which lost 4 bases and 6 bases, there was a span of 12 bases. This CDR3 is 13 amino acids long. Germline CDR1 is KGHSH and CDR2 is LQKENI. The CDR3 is CASSQTGRDGYTF. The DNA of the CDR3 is TGTGCCAGCTCACAAACAGGGAGGGATGGCTACACCTTC. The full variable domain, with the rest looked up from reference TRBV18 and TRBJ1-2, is NAGVMQNPRHLVRRRGQEARLRCSPMKGHSHVYWYRQLPEEGLKFMVYLQKENIIDESGMPKERFSAEFPKEGPSILRIQQVVRGDSAAYFCASSQTGRDGYTFGSGTRLTVV.

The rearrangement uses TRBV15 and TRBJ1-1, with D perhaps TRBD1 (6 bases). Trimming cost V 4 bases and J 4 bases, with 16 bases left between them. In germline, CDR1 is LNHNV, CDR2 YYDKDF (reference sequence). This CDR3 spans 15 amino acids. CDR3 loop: CATSNVQGWGTEAFF. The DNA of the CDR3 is TGTGCCACCAGCAACGTTCAGGGGTGGGGCACTGAAGCTTTCTTT. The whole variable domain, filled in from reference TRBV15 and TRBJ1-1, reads DAMVIQNPRYQVTQFGKPVTLSCSQTLNHNVMYWYQQKSSQAPKLLFHYYDKDFNNEADTPDNFQSRRPNTSFCFLDIRSPGLGDTAMYLCATSNVQGWGTEAFFGQGTRLTVV.

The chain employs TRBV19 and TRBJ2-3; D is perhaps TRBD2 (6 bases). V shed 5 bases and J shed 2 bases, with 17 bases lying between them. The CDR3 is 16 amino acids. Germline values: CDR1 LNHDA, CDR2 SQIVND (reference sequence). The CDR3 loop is CASSGWRTTNTDTQYF. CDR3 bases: TGTGCCAGTAGTGGGTGGAGGACTACTAACACAGATACGCAGTATTTT.

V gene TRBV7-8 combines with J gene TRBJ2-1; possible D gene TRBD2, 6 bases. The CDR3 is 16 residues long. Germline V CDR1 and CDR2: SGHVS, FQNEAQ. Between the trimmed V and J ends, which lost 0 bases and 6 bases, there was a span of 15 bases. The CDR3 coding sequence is TGTGCCAGCAGCTTAGCTAGGCGGGGAGTGGGCAATGAGCAGTTCTTC. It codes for CASSLARRGVGNEQFF.

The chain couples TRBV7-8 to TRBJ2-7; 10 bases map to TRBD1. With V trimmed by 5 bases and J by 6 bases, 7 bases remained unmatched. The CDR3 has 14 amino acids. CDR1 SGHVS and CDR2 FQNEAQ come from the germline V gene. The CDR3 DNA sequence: TGTGCCAGCAGCACTTGGACAGGGGGAAGCGAGCAGTACTTC. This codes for CASSTWTGGSEQYF.

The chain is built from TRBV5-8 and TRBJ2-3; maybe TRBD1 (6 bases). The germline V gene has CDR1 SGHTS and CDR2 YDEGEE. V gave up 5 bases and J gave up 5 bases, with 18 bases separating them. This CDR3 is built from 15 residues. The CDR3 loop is CASRRMGQGRDTQYF. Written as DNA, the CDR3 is TGTGCCAGCAGGAGAATGGGGCAGGGGAGAGATACGCAGTATTTT.

The CDR3 nucleotides are TGCGCCAGCAGCCCCGCCGACAGGGAGTCCCCTGAAGCTTTCTTT. Residues: CASSPADRESPEAFF. V gene TRBV4-1 combines with J gene TRBJ1-1, with TRBD1 matching 7 bases. The CDR3 consists of 15 residues. V was pared by 4 bases and J by 6 bases, with 11 bases of the junction left unmatched. Germline V gene sequence: CDR1 MGHRA, CDR2 YSYEKL.

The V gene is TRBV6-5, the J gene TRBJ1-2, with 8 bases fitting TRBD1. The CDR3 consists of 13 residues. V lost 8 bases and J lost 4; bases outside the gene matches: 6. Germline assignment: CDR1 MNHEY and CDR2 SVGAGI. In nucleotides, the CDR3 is TGTGCCAGCGCGGACAGGGAGGCCTATGGCTACACCTTC. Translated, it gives CASADREAYGYTF.